A selection of T cell receptor beta chains follows, all from one sample in a study of T cells in Graves' hyperthyroidism and ophthalmopathy. From the multiplex PCR reads, TCRdb called clonotypes with MiXCR, one entry per CDR3 protein. The sample shows around 660,000 distinct CDR3 sequences, approximately 42% of them seen only once. Input material: peripheral blood or thyroid tissue (not recorded which). Receptors originate from an adult man with Graves' disease, either hyperthyroidism or ophthalmopathy (not recorded which). Each CDR3 is given with its conserved first and last residue. The order of the fields is D gene, V gene, CDR3 length, clone size, J gene, CDR3 protein, CDR3 DNA. D genes are given only for firm matches. Clone size is given for some rows only: seen once, a few or many times, or a class if the clone is expanded.

D: TRBD1; V: TRBV7-8; length: 15; size: few; J: TRBJ1-6; CDR3: CASSQTGGNNSPLHF; DNA: TGTGCCAGCTCACAGACAGGGGGGAATAATTCACCCCTCCACTTT
D: TRBD1; V: TRBV7-2; length: 15; size: many; J: TRBJ1-1; CDR3: CASWETGYADTEAFF; DNA: TGTGCCAGCTGGGAGACAGGGTACGCCGACACTGAAGCTTTCTTT
D: -; V: TRBV12-3/TRBV12-4; length: 13; size: many; J: TRBJ1-5; CDR3: CASSMDNGEPQHF; DNA: TGTGCCAGCAGTATGGACAACGGGGAGCCCCAGCATTTT
D: -; V: TRBV15; length: 15; size: -; J: TRBJ1-4; CDR3: CATSREYRVNEKLFF; DNA: TGTGCCACCAGCAGAGAGTACCGGGTTAATGAAAAACTGTTTTTT
D: -; V: TRBV20-1; length: 13; size: -; J: TRBJ1-1; CDR3: CSAKEERNTEAFF; DNA: TGCAGTGCTAAAGAAGAACGGAACACTGAAGCTTTCTTT
D: TRBD1; V: TRBV6-5; length: 14; size: -; J: TRBJ1-3; CDR3: CASSYSGQGGTIYF; DNA: TGTGCCAGCAGTTATTCCGGACAGGGGGGCACCATATATTTT
D: -; V: TRBV29-1; length: 14; size: -; J: TRBJ1-3; CDR3: CSVDTGIYGYTIYF; DNA: TGCAGCGTTGACACAGGGATCTATGGCTACACCATATATTTT
D: TRBD2; V: TRBV29-1; length: 13; size: many; J: TRBJ2-7; CDR3: CSVEGSGGYEQYF; DNA: TGCAGCGTTGAAGGCTCGGGAGGGTACGAGCAGTACTTC
D: TRBD2; V: TRBV6-4; length: 16; size: many; J: TRBJ2-5; CDR3: CASSEGLAGYQETQYF; DNA: TGTGCCAGCAGTGAGGGGCTAGCGGGGTATCAAGAGACCCAGTACTTC
D: -; V: TRBV15; length: 16; size: many; J: TRBJ1-6; CDR3: CATSRDFRDPNSPLHF; DNA: TGTGCCACCAGCAGAGATTTTCGAGACCCGAATTCACCCCTCCACTTT
D: -; V: TRBV7-9; length: 14; size: few; J: TRBJ1-6; CDR3: CASSSTGRNSPLHF; DNA: TGTGCCAGCAGCTCGACAGGCCGGAATTCACCCCTCCACTTT